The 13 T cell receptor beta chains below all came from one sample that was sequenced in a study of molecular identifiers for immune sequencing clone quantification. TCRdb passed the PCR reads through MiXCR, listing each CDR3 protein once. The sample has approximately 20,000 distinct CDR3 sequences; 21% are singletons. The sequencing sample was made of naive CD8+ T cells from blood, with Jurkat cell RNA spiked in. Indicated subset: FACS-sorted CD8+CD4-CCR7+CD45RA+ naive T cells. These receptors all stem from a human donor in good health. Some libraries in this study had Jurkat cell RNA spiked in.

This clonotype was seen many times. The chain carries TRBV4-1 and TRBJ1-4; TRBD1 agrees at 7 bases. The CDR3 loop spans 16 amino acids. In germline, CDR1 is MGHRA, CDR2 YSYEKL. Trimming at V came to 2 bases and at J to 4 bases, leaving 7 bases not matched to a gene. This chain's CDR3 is CASSQLDRSLNEKLFF. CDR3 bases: TGCGCCAGCAGCCAATTGGACAGGTCTCTTAATGAAAAACTGTTTTTT.

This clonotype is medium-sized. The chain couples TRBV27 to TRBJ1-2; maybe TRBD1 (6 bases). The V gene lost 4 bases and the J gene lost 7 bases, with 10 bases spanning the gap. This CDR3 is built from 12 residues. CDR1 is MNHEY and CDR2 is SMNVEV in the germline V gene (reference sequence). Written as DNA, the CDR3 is TGTGCCAGCAGTTCCACAGGGCTTGGCTACACCTTC. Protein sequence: CASSSTGLGYTF.

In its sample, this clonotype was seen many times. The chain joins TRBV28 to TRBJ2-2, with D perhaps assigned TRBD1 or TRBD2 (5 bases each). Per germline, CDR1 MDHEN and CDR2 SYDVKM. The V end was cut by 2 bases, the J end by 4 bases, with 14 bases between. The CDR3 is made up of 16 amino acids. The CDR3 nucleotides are TGTGCCAGCAGTTTAATCGGGGTGGGGCCCACCGGGGAGCTGTTTTTT. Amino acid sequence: CASSLIGVGPTGELFF.

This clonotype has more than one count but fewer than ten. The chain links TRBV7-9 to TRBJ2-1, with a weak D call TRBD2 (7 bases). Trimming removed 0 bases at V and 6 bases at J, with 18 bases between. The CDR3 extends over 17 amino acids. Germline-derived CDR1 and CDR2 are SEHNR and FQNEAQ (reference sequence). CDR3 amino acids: CASSLAGGGLALNEQFF. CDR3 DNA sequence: TGTGCCAGCAGCTTAGCAGGGGGGGGGCTAGCGCTCAATGAGCAGTTCTTC. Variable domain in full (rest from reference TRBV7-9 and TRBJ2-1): DTGVSQNPRHKITKRGQNVTFRCDPISEHNRLYWYRQTLGQGPEFLTYFQNEAQLEKSRLLSDRFSAERPKGSFSTLEIQRTEQGDSAMYLCASSLAGGGLALNEQFFGPGTRLTVL.

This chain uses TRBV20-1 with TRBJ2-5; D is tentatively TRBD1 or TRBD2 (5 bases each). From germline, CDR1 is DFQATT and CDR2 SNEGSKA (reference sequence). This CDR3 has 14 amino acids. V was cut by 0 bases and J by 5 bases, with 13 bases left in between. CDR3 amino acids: CSARDLGVGETQYF. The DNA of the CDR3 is TGCAGTGCTAGAGATCTGGGGGTCGGGGAGACCCAGTACTTC.

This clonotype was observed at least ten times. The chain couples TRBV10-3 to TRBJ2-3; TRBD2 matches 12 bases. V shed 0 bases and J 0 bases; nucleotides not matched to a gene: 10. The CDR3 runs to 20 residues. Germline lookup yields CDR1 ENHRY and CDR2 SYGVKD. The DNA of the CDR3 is TGTGCCATCAGTGAGTCGAGACTAGCGGGAGCCCCCTCTAGCACAGATACGCAGTATTTT. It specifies CAISESRLAGAPSSTDTQYF.

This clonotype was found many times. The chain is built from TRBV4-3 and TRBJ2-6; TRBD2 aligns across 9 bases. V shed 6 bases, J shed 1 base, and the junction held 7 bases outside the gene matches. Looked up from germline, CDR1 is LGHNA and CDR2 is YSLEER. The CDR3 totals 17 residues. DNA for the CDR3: TGCGCCAGCAGTCTCGGACTAGCGAGTTCTGGGGCCAACGTCCTGACTTTC. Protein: CASSLGLASSGANVLTF.

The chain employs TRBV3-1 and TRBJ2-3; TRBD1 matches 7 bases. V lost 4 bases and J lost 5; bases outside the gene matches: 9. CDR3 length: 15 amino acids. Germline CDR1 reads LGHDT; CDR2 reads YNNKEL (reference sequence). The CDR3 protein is CASSRGQVSVDTQYF. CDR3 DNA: TGTGCCAGCAGCCGAGGACAGGTTTCGGTAGATACGCAGTATTTT.

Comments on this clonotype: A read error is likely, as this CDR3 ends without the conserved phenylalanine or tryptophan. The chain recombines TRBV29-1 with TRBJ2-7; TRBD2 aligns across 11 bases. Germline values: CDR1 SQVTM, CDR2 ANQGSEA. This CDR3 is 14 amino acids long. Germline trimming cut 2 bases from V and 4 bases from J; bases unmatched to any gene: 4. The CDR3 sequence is CSVERASGRYEQYL. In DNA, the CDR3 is TGCAGCGTTGAACGTGCTAGCGGGAGGTACGAGCAGTACCTC.

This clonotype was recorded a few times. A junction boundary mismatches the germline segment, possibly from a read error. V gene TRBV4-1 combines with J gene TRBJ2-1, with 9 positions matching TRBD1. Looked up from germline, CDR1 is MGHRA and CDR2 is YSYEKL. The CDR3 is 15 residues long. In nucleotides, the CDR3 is TGCGCCAGCAACCAAGAGGGACAGGGCTACAATGAGCAGTTCTTC. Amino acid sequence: CASNQEGQGYNEQFF.

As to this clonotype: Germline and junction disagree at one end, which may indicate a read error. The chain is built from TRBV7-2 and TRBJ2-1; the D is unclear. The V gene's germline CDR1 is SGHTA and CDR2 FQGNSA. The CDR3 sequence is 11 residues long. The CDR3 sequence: CASNLGNEQFF. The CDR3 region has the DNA TGTGCCAGCAACTTAGGTAATGAGCAGTTCTTC. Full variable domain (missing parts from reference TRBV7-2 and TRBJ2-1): GAGVSQSPSNKVTEKGKDVELRCDPISGHTALYWYRQSLGQGLEFLIYFQGNSAPDKSGLPSDRFSAERTGGSVSTLTIQRTQQEDSAVYLCASNLGNEQFFGPGTRLTVL.

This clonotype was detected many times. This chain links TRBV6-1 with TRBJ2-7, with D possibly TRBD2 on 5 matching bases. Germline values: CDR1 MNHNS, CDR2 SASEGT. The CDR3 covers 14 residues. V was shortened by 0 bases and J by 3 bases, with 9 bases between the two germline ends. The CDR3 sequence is CASSEATRFYEQYF. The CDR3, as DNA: TGTGCCAGCAGTGAAGCCACTAGGTTCTACGAGCAGTACTTC.

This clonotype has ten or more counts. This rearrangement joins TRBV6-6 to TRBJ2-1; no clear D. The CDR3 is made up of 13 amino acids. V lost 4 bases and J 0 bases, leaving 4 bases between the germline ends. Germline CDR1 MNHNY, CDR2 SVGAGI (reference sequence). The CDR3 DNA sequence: TGTGCCAGCAGTTTTGTCTCCTACAATGAGCAGTTCTTC. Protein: CASSFVSYNEQFF.